The entry below gives a single T cell receptor beta chain sequence along with its context. Germline lookup yields CDR1 MNHEY and CDR2 SMNVEV (reference sequence). The ends were cut back, 2 bases at V and 5 bases at J, with 9 bases in the middle. The CDR3 runs to 13 residues. A second 7 to 11 cycle PCR used barcoded and J-beta primers. Each CDR3 protein gets one entry after TCRdb re-called the 5' RACE reads with MiXCR. The table shows 700,000 to 950,000 distinct CDR3 sequences, with roughly 60% occurring only once. These data are taken from a study of blood T cells in healthy people across ages. Sequencing was performed on blood. The origin of this receptor is a man aged 25 to 40 in good health. The chain recombines TRBV27 with TRBJ1-2; D gene ambiguous. CDR3 in amino acids: CASSLNEGYGYTF. CDR3 sequence (DNA): TGTGCCAGCAGTTTAAATGAGGGATATGGCTACACCTTC.